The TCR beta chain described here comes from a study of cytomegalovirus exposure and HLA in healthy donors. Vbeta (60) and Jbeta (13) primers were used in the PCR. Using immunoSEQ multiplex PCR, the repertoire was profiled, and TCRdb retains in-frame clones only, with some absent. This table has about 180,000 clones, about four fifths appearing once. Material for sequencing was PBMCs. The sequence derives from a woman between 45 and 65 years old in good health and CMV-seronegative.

The CDR3 DNA follows: TGTGCCAGCAGCGCAGAAGACAGGGACGTGGACGAGCAGTACTTC. This codes for CASSAEDRDVDEQYF. The V gene is TRBV7-8, the J gene TRBJ2-7; 7 bases map to TRBD1. Germline values: CDR1 SGHVS, CDR2 FQNEAQ. This CDR3 comprises 15 residues. The V gene end was trimmed by 5 bases and the J gene end by 5 bases; junction bases not matched to a gene: 12.